This T cell receptor beta chain was sequenced for a study of T cell responses to AZD1222 COVID-19 vaccine. Findings and limits, study-wide: Only five to seven AZD1222 recipients were seropositive at baseline. With dominance at 160-218 and 743-854, vaccine-associated CD4 TCRs spanned spike. After two AZD1222 doses, spike-specific TCR breadth and depth rose versus day 0.

A note on this clone: Its antigen remains unidentified.

Second-dose recipients at about 4 or about 12 weeks were treated as one pooled group. Only in-frame clones appear in the TCRdb table, and some are missing; sequencing was by immunoSEQ multiplex PCR. The sample lists roughly 56,000 clones; 81% were seen once. The CDR3 has 14 amino acids. Per germline, CDR1 MDHEN and CDR2 SYDVKM. V shed 6 bases and J shed 6 bases, with 18 bases lying between them. The material sequenced was peripheral blood, taken 28 days after the second AZD1222 dose. The TCR comes from an adult who received the AZD1222 COVID-19 vaccine. The chain is built from TRBV28 and TRBJ2-7; D may match TRBD1 or TRBD2 (5 bases each). CDR3 protein: CASSPRGRVPEQYF. The DNA for the CDR3 is TGTGCCAGCAGCCCTCGGGGCAGGGTCCCCGAGCAGTACTTC.